These T cell receptor beta chains were read from a single sample in a study of CD8+CD57+ T cells in acquired aplastic anemia. TCRdb re-called the reads with MiXCR, one entry per CDR3 protein. The profile shows 310,000 or so distinct CDR3 sequences, approximately 60% of them singletons. Sequencing input: sorted CD4+, CD8+, or CD8+CD57+ T cells (not recorded which) from PBMCs. The receptors were sampled from a human donor with aplastic anemia. Both conserved end residues are part of each CDR3. D genes are given only for firm matches. Only some rows state a clone size, as once, few, many or a class for expanded clones.

v_gene	d_gene	j_gene	abundance	CDR3nt	CDR3aa
TRBV12-3/TRBV12-4	-	TRBJ1-1	few	TGTGCCAGCAGTTTAGCGAGGAACACTGAAGCTTTCTTT	CASSLARNTEAFF
TRBV7-9	-	TRBJ2-7	few	TGTGCCAGCAGCTTCCCCGCTGCCGAGCAGTACTTC	CASSFPAAEQYF
TRBV6-1	-	TRBJ2-7	-	TGTGCCAGCAGTGACAGGGGGGCTAGCGGATACTACGAGCAGTACTTC	CASSDRGASGYYEQYF
TRBV7-9	TRBD1	TRBJ1-1	many	TGTGCCAGCAGGGCCCGACAGGGATGGGAAGAAGCTTTCTTT	CASRARQGWEEAFF
TRBV3-1	TRBD2	TRBJ2-7	many	TGTGCCAGCAGCCAGAGCGCCTCCGGGACTAGCGGCTACGAGCAGTACTTC	CASSQSASGTSGYEQYF
TRBV19	-	TRBJ2-7	-	TGTGCCAGTAGGGTAGGACCCTCTACCTACGAGCAGTACTTC	CASRVGPSTYEQYF
TRBV5-1	-	TRBJ1-2	-	TGCGCCAGCAGCTTGGGGCCTACCAATCCGGGTGGCTACACCTTC	CASSLGPTNPGGYTF
TRBV5-1	-	TRBJ1-1	-	TGCGCCAGCAGCTTGGCCCTCGAAGCTTTCTTT	CASSLALEAFF
TRBV12-3/TRBV12-4	TRBD2	TRBJ2-3	-	TGTGCCAGCATGAGGGAGGGTTTCACAGATACGCAGTATTTT	CASMREGFTDTQYF
TRBV2	-	TRBJ1-1	-	TGTGCTTCCGAACTCCTAAAGAACACTGAAGCTTTCTTT	CASELLKNTEAFF
TRBV19	-	TRBJ1-6	-	TGTGCCAGTAGAAAAACAGGGCTTTCACCCCTCCACTTT	CASRKTGLSPLHF
TRBV5-1	-	TRBJ1-2	-	TGCGCCAGCAGCCCCGCGGGCCGGGAGTATGGCTACACCTTC	CASSPAGREYGYTF
TRBV6-2/TRBV6-3	-	TRBJ1-2	few	TGTGCCAGCGGTTCCGGGGACGGATACTATGGCTACACCTTC	CASGSGDGYYGYTF
TRBV7-3	-	TRBJ2-7	-	TGTGCCAGCAGCTTAGATTCGATTGGTTCCTACGAGCAGTACTTC	CASSLDSIGSYEQYF
TRBV5-1	-	TRBJ2-7	-	TGCGCCAGCAGCTTTTCCCAGGGGCGCTCCTACGAGCAGTACTTC	CASSFSQGRSYEQYF
TRBV10-3	-	TRBJ2-5	-	TGTGCCAGCAGTTACTCGGGTCGTGAGACCCAGTACTTC	CASSYSGRETQYF
TRBV7-8	TRBD2	TRBJ2-3	-	TGTGCCAGCAGCTTAGTTGGTAGCGGGGGTCCAGATACGCAGTATTTT	CASSLVGSGGPDTQYF
TRBV10-3	TRBD1	TRBJ2-5	many	TGTGCCATCAGCGGACAGGGGCGGAAAAAGACCCAGTACTTC	CAISGQGRKKTQYF
TRBV10-3	-	TRBJ1-5	-	TGTGCCATCAGTGGAGAGAACAATCAGCCCCAGCATTTT	CAISGENNQPQHF
TRBV5-1	-	TRBJ1-1	-	TGCGCCAGCAGCTTGCGCACTGAAGCTTTATTT	CASSLRTEALF
TRBV19	TRBD2	TRBJ2-5	-	TGTGCCAGTAGTGCCGAGTTAGCGGGAGAAGAGACCCAGTACTTC	CASSAELAGEETQYF
TRBV20-1	-	TRBJ2-1	-	TGCAGTGCTAGGGTATACGACAATGAGCAGTTCTTC	CSARVYDNEQFF
TRBV4-3	TRBD1	TRBJ2-5	-	TGCGCCAGCAGCCAAGTCGGGACAGGGGTAGAGACCCAGTACTTC	CASSQVGTGVETQYF
TRBV2	-	TRBJ1-2	-	TGTGCCAGCAGCCAAGACAGTAACTATGGCTACACCTTC	CASSQDSNYGYTF
TRBV7-2	TRBD2	TRBJ2-5	-	TGTGCCAGCAGCTTAGGACTAGCGGGGACCCCACAGGGGACCCAGTACTTC	CASSLGLAGTPQGTQYF
TRBV5-1	TRBD2	TRBJ2-3	many	TGCGCCAGCAGCTTGGCCCTAGCGGGGGGCTTTTTCCGCACAGATACGCAGTATTTT	CASSLALAGGFFRTDTQYF
TRBV20-1	-	TRBJ2-2	many	TGCAGTGCTACTCGGGGGGCAGGCACCGGGGAGCTGTTTTTT	CSATRGAGTGELFF
TRBV6-1	-	TRBJ1-1	many	TGTGCCAGCAGTGGGGGTAGGCGAGGGAGTGAAGCTTTCTTT	CASSGGRRGSEAFF
TRBV20-1	-	TRBJ2-3	once	TGCAGTGCTAGCCGGATTGGGGGGACGCGGGGCACAGATACGCAGTATTTT	CSASRIGGTRGTDTQYF
TRBV10-3	-	TRBJ2-6	-	TGTGCCATCGGGCTGTGCTCTGGGGCCAACGTCCTGACTTTC	CAIGLCSGANVLTF
TRBV7-3	-	TRBJ1-6	-	TGTGCCAGCAGCTTAATGTCACAGGGATCACCCCTCCACTTT	CASSLMSQGSPLHF
TRBV10-1	TRBD2	TRBJ2-7	-	TGCGCCAGCAGTGAGTTGGCGACTAGCGGCTACGAGCAGTACTTC	CASSELATSGYEQYF
TRBV11-3	-	TRBJ1-1	once	TGTGCCAGCAGCCAAGGGACCACTGAAGCTTTCTTT	CASSQGTTEAFF
TRBV7-2	TRBD1	TRBJ2-1	-	TGTGCCAGCAGCTCAACGGGACAGAACAGGGTGCAGTTCTTC	CASSSTGQNRVQFF
TRBV27	-	TRBJ1-2	once	TGTGCCAGCAGTTTACGGGCCTCTAACTATGGCTACACCTTC	CASSLRASNYGYTF
TRBV5-6	-	TRBJ1-6	few	TGTGCCAGCAGCATAACTGGGGTCGCGGCCCCCCTCCACTTT	CASSITGVAAPLHF
TRBV9	-	TRBJ1-5	-	TGTGCCGGCAGCGTAGGGGCACAGGGCGGCCAGCCCCGGCATTTT	CAGSVGAQGGQPRHF
TRBV7-3	-	TRBJ2-1	once	TGTGCCAGCAGCAGGGGGCTAGGCGGGAGTCAGGATGAACAGTTCTTC	CASSRGLGGSQDEQFF
TRBV15	TRBD1	TRBJ2-3	-	TGTGCCATTTCAGGACAGGATGCAGATACGCAGTATTTT	CAISGQDADTQYF
TRBV24-1	-	TRBJ2-5	-	TGTGCCACCAGTGATCACAGGAGACAAGAGACCCAGTACTTC	CATSDHRRQETQYF
TRBV2	TRBD1	TRBJ2-2	many	TGTGCCAGCAGTGCCCTCCCGGGACAGTCGAACACCGGGGAGCTGTTTTTT	CASSALPGQSNTGELFF
TRBV10-3	TRBD1	TRBJ1-1	many	TGTGCCATCAACAGGGGGCGCGACACTGAAGCTTTCTTT	CAINRGRDTEAFF
TRBV12-3/TRBV12-4	-	TRBJ2-7	-	TGTGCCAGCAGTCAAATATTGAGCTCCTACGAGCAGTACTTC	CASSQILSSYEQYF
TRBV2	TRBD1	TRBJ1-6	-	TGTGCCAGCAGTGAACAAGGGACAGGAGTAAATTCGCCCCTCCACTTT	CASSEQGTGVNSPLHF
TRBV29-1	TRBD2	TRBJ2-3	-	TGCAGCGTTGAGGGGACTAGCGGGGGGGTCACAGATACGCAGTATTTT	CSVEGTSGGVTDTQYF
TRBV3-1	-	TRBJ2-7	many	TGTGCCAGCAGCCATGAGGCCAGGGCCTACGAGCAGTACTTC	CASSHEARAYEQYF
TRBV9	TRBD1	TRBJ1-6	-	TGTGCCAGCAGCGCAGGACAGGCGAATTCACCCCTCCACTTT	CASSAGQANSPLHF
TRBV2	TRBD1	TRBJ1-1	-	TGTGCCAGCAGTGAATTGGGGACAGGTGAAGCTTTCTTT	CASSELGTGEAFF
TRBV10-3	-	TRBJ2-7	-	TGTGCCATCAGTGAGTCTACGCGCCGGAGCTACGAGCAGTACTTC	CAISESTRRSYEQYF
TRBV7-2	-	TRBJ1-2	-	TGTGCCAGCACCACGGGAGGGTTCGGCTATGGCTACACCTTC	CASTTGGFGYGYTF
TRBV9	-	TRBJ1-6	-	TGTGCCAGCAGCGTAGATAGTGGGGACTCCTATAATTCACCCCTCCACTTT	CASSVDSGDSYNSPLHF
TRBV2	-	TRBJ2-7	-	TGTGCCAGCAGGGCCGACGAACAGAAGCAGTACTTC	CASRADEQKQYF
TRBV7-2	-	TRBJ1-6	-	TGTGCCAGCAGCGCAGTTAGGGGGTTGGAGCCCCTCCACTTT	CASSAVRGLEPLHF